This TCR beta chain appears in the sequencing data of a study of Graves' ophthalmopathy and Graves' hyperthyroidism. Study observations and caveats: An approximately 80% specificity and around 89% sensitivity were achieved by a 13-signature model that separated ophthalmopathy from stable hyperthyroidism.

Looked up from germline, CDR1 is MDHEN and CDR2 is SYDVKM. V was trimmed by 4 bases and J by 3 bases, leaving 19 bases between them. This CDR3 comprises 16 residues. Moderate-to-severe activity, CAS ≥3, NOSPECS ≥4 and a duration under 3 months were seen in donors with ophthalmopathy. This clonotype was counted many times. Its target is not known. Amplification of TCR beta CDR3 regions used RNA transcripts. Scientists carried out first-round RT-PCR using HTBI primers and then a second-round multiplex PCR. From the multiplex PCR reads, TCRdb called clonotypes with MiXCR, one entry per CDR3 protein. The table lists approximately 460,000 distinct CDR3 sequences, over 13% of them singletons, with roughly 9.8% in the top ten.

The rearrangement joins TRBV28 to TRBJ2-7; a possible D gene is TRBD2 (6 bases). Source material: blood. This sequence originates from a woman in her 30s with Graves' ophthalmopathy. CDR3 sequence: CASSWTGTGLIYEQYF. CDR3 sequence (DNA): TGTGCCAGCAGTTGGACCGGGACGGGACTTATCTACGAGCAGTACTTC.